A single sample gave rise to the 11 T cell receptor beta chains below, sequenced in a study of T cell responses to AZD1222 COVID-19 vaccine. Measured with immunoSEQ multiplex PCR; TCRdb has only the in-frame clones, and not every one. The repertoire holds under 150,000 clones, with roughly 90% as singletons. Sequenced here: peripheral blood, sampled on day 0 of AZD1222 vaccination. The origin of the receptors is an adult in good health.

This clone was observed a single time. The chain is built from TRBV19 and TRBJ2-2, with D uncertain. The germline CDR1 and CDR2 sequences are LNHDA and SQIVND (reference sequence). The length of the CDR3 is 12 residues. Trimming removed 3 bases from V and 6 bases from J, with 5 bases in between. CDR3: CASSISPGELFF. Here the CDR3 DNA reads TGTGCCAGTAGTATTTCTCCCGGGGAGCTGTTTTTT.

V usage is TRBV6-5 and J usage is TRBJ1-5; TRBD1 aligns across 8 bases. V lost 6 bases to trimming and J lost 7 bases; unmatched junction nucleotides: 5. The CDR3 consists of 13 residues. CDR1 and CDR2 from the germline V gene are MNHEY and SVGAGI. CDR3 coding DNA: TGTGCCAGCAGGCAGGGGGCTTTACAGCCCCAGCATTTT. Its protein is CASRQGALQPQHF.

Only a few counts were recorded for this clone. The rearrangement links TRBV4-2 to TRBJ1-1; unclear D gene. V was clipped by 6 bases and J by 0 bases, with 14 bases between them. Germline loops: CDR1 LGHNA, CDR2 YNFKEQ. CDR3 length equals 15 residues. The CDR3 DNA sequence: TGTGCCAGCAGGGGGTCAAGTATCCTGAACACTGAAGCTTTCTTT. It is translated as CASRGSSILNTEAFF.

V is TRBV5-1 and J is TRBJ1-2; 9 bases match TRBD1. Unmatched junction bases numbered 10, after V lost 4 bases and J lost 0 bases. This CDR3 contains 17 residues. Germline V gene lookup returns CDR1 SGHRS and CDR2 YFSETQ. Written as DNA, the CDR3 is TGCGCCAGCAGCCTCGTCCCGGGACAGGGTGCTAACTATGGCTACACCTTC. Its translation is CASSLVPGQGANYGYTF. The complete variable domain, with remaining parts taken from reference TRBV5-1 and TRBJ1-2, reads KAGVTQTPRYLIKTRGQQVTLSCSPISGHRSVSWYQQTPGQGLQFLFEYFSETQRNKGNFPGRFSGRQFSNSRSEMNVSTLELGDSALYLCASSLVPGQGANYGYTFGSGTRLTVV.

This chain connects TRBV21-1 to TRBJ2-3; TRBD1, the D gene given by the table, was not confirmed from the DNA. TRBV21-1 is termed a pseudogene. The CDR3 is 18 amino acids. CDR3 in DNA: TGTGCCAGCAGCGAAGGGGGGCGGAAGAGATCCCGGGTAGATACGCAGTATTTT. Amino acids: CASSEGGRKRSRVDTQYF.

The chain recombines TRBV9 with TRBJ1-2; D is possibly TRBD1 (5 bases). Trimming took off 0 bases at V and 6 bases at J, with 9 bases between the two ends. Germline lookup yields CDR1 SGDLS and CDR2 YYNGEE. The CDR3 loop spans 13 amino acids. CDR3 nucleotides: TGTGCCAGCAGCGTAGGTCTAGGGGATGGCTACACCTTC. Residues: CASSVGLGDGYTF.

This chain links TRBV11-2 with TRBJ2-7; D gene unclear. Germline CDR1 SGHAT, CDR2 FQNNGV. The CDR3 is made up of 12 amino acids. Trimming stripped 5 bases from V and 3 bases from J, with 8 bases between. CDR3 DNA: TGTGCCAGCAGCCTGAAGCTCTACGAGCAGTACTTC. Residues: CASSLKLYEQYF. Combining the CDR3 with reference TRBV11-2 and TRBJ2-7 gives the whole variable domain EAGVAQSPRYKIIEKRQSVAFWCNPISGHATLYWYQQILGQGPKLLIQFQNNGVVDDSQLPKDRFSAERLKGVDSTLKIQPAKLEDSAVYLCASSLKLYEQYFGPGTRLTVT.

The CDR3 protein is CASSPPGLGYEQYF. CDR3 sequence (DNA): TGTGCCAGCAGCCCACCGGGACTCGGGTACGAGCAGTACTTC. This chain joins TRBV7-2 and TRBJ2-7; a possible D gene is TRBD2 (6 bases). The CDR3 is 14 amino acids. V dropped 5 bases and J dropped 4 bases, with 15 bases sitting between them. The germline V gene has CDR1 SGHTA and CDR2 FQGNSA. Drawing the rest from reference TRBV7-2 and TRBJ2-7, the complete variable domain is GAGVSQSPSNKVTEKGKDVELRCDPISGHTALYWYRQSLGQGLEFLIYFQGNSAPDKSGLPSDRFSAERTGGSVSTLTIQRTQQEDSAVYLCASSPPGLGYEQYFGPGTRLTVT.

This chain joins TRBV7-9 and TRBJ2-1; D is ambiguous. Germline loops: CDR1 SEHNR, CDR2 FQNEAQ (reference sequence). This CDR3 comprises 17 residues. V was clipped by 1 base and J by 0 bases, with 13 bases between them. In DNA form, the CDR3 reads TGTGCCAGCAGCTTAGAAGCCCGGGTATTCTCCTACAATGAGCAGTTCTTC. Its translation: CASSLEARVFSYNEQFF.

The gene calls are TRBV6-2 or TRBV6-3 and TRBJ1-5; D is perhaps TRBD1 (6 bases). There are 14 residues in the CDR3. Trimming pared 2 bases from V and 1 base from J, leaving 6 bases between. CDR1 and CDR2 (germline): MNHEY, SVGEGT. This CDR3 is CASSYGTSNQPQHF. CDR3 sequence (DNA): TGTGCCAGCAGTTACGGGACAAGCAATCAGCCCCAGCATTTT.

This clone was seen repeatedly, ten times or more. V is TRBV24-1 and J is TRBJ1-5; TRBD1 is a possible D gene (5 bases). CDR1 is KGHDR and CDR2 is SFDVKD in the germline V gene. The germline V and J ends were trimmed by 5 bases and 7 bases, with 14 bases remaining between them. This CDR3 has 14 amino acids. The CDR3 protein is CATSAPGEVQPQHF. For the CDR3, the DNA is TGTGCCACCAGTGCCCCGGGGGAAGTACAGCCCCAGCATTTT.